This T cell receptor (beta chain) was obtained from a study of T cells after somatic rescue of genetic block. This clone has just one count. Repertoires were generated with immunoSEQ multiplex PCR, while TCRdb's copy carries only in-frame clones and drops some. The data hold roughly 58,000 clones, with approximately 96% observed a single time. The germline CDR1 and CDR2 sequences are LNHDA and SQIVND (reference sequence). This CDR3 has 13 amino acids. The trim removed 6 bases at V and 5 bases at J, leaving 5 bases unmatched. This receptor was identified in a child in the first two years of life. The sequencing sample was made of peripheral blood mononuclear cells (PBMCs). The chain joins TRBV19 to TRBJ2-7, with TRBD2 identical over 9 bases. In nucleotides, the CDR3 is TGTGCCAGTAGAGGGACTAGCATCCACGAGCAGTACTTC. Amino acids: CASRGTSIHEQYF.